Included here is one TCR beta chain sequence, with context. PCR primers comprised 60 Vbeta and 13 Jbeta primers. This table comes from immunoSEQ multiplex PCR, and its TCRdb copy is limited to in-frame clones, with some not included. The sample yields around 200,000 clones, roughly 79% seen once. The entry originates in a study of cytomegalovirus exposure and HLA in healthy donors. The TCR originated in a man aged 25-45 years in good health and CMV-seronegative. Material: PBMCs.

Here the CDR3 DNA reads TGCAGCGTTAATGCCCGGGGGCGGGGGCCGAACACTGAAGCTTTCTTT. Translating it yields CSVNARGRGPNTEAFF. The V call is TRBV29-1, the J call TRBJ1-1; weak D call: TRBD1 (6 bases). This CDR3 contains 16 residues. Trimming cost V 5 bases and J 1 base, with 20 bases left between them. Per germline, CDR1 SQVTM and CDR2 ANQGSEA.